What follows are 16 T cell receptor beta chains derived from one specimen sequenced in a study of somatic mutations in cytotoxic T cells in rheumatoid arthritis. This table comes from immunoSEQ multiplex PCR, and its TCRdb copy is limited to in-frame clones, with some not included. The repertoire has thousands of clones, roughly 69% of them found once; the top ten carry 16%. Sequenced sample: CD8+ T cells sorted from blood. The source of these receptors is an adult with rheumatoid arthritis.

The V and J genes are TRBV9 and TRBJ2-2; D remains ambiguous. The CDR3 spans 14 residues. V was pared by 5 bases and J by 5 bases, with 13 bases between. CDR1 SGDLS and CDR2 YYNGEE come from the germline V gene. CDR3 coding DNA: TGTGCCAGCAGGGAGACCCCGAGAACCGGGGAGCTGTTTTTT. Protein: CASRETPRTGELFF.

As DNA, the CDR3 is TGTGCCAGCAGTTTATCATTGGGACTAGCGGAAGGGACCCAGTACTTC. Translating gives CASSLSLGLAEGTQYF. The rearrangement links TRBV28 to TRBJ2-5; TRBD2 aligns across 11 bases. The ends lost 1 base at V and 7 bases at J; junction bases unmatched: 8. The CDR3 extends over 16 amino acids. CDR1 and CDR2 from the germline V gene are MDHEN and SYDVKM. The complete variable domain, with remaining parts taken from reference TRBV28 and TRBJ2-5, reads DVKVTQSSRYLVKRTGEKVFLECVQDMDHENMFWYRQDPGLGLRLIYFSYDVKMKEKGDIPEGYSVSREKKERFSLILESASTNQTSMYLCASSLSLGLAEGTQYFGPGTRLLVL.

This rearrangement joins TRBV6-1 to TRBJ1-1, with a weak D call TRBD1 (5 bases). The germline V gene has CDR1 MNHNS and CDR2 SASEGT. V lost 4 bases and J lost 1, with 13 bases in between. The CDR3 is 15 residues long. CDR3 in DNA: TGTGCCAGCAGTGTTGCCGGGACCTGGAACACTGAAGCTTTCTTT. Translation: CASSVAGTWNTEAFF.

The chain has TRBV5-5 and TRBJ1-3; 9 nucleotides line up with TRBD1. This CDR3 is 15 amino acids long. Germline trimming cut 4 bases from V and 4 bases from J; bases unmatched to any gene: 6. Germline V CDR1 and CDR2: SGHKS, YYEKEE (reference sequence). CDR3 sequence (DNA): TGTGCCAGCAGCCTGGTGACAGGGGGAGGAAACACCATATATTTT. Protein: CASSLVTGGGNTIYF.

The chain carries TRBV19 and TRBJ2-1, with 8 bases fitting TRBD2. The CDR3 is made up of 15 amino acids. Germline V gives CDR1 LNHDA, CDR2 SQIVND (reference sequence). V lost 3 bases and J lost 6; bases outside the gene matches: 7. CDR3 DNA: TGTGCCAGTAGTATCGGGCTAGCGGGCGGCAATGAGCAGTTCTTC. It codes for CASSIGLAGGNEQFF.

The chain links TRBV9 to TRBJ2-6; D might be TRBD2 (5 bases). CDR1 is SGDLS, CDR2 YYNGEE, per germline. V lost 4 bases and J 3 bases, leaving 17 bases between the germline ends. The CDR3 consists of 17 residues. The CDR3 region is CASSFSTRVNGANVLTF. The CDR3 DNA sequence: TGTGCCAGCAGCTTCTCCACGAGGGTGAATGGGGCCAACGTCCTGACTTTC.

This chain joins TRBV15 and TRBJ2-5; perhaps TRBD2 as D (6 bases). This CDR3 has 14 residues. The germline CDR1 and CDR2 sequences are LNHNV and YYDKDF (reference sequence). V was shortened by 3 bases and J by 5 bases, with 13 bases between the two germline ends. The CDR3: CATSSFLAGETQYF. CDR3 coding DNA: TGTGCCACCAGCAGTTTCCTGGCGGGGGAGACCCAGTACTTC.

The V call is TRBV11-2, the J call TRBJ1-5; D is unresolved. The CDR3 is 13 amino acids. Germline V lookup: CDR1 SGHAT, CDR2 FQNNGV. V shed 3 bases and J shed 5 bases, with 8 bases lying between them. The CDR3: CASSFEVDQPQHF. CDR3 nucleotide sequence: TGTGCCAGCAGCTTCGAGGTGGATCAGCCCCAGCATTTT.

This clone was seen only once. The chain combines TRBV11-2 with TRBJ2-5; 7 nucleotides agree with TRBD1. The length of the CDR3 is 15 residues. From germline, CDR1 is SGHAT and CDR2 FQNNGV. V trimming: 1 base; J trimming: 5 bases; junction bases outside the gene matches: 7. CDR3 residues: CASSLGWAGGETQYF. CDR3 coding DNA: TGTGCCAGCAGCTTAGGGTGGGCAGGGGGTGAGACCCAGTACTTC. Combining the CDR3 with reference TRBV11-2 and TRBJ2-5 gives the whole variable domain EAGVAQSPRYKIIEKRQSVAFWCNPISGHATLYWYQQILGQGPKLLIQFQNNGVVDDSQLPKDRFSAERLKGVDSTLKIQPAKLEDSAVYLCASSLGWAGGETQYFGPGTRLLVL.

This chain links TRBV7-9 with TRBJ2-7; no clear D gene. V was pared by 0 bases and J by 0 bases, with 18 bases between. Germline CDR1 reads SEHNR; CDR2 reads FQNEAQ (reference sequence). CDR3 length: 18 amino acids. The CDR3 is CASSLARSKLTSSYEQYF. As DNA, the CDR3 is TGTGCCAGCAGCTTAGCCAGGTCTAAGCTGACCTCCTCCTACGAGCAGTACTTC.

The rearrangement links TRBV6-5 to TRBJ1-1; D uncertain. The V end was cut by 2 bases, the J end by 5 bases, with 12 bases between. This CDR3 contains 14 residues. Germline V gene sequence: CDR1 MNHEY, CDR2 SVGAGI. The CDR3, as DNA: TGTGCCAGCAGTTACGAGGGCGGGGTAACTGAAGCTTTCTTT. Translating it yields CASSYEGGVTEAFF.

The rearrangement links TRBV4-3 to TRBJ1-5; D gene uncertain. The CDR3 runs 13 residues. V dropped 0 bases and J dropped 11 bases, with 11 bases sitting between them. CDR1 LGHNA and CDR2 YSLEER come from the germline V gene. The CDR3 sequence is CASSQDGGFSQHF. The CDR3 coding sequence is TGCGCCAGCAGCCAAGATGGAGGGTTCTCCCAGCATTTT.

The V call is TRBV5-1, the J call TRBJ2-7; possibly TRBD2 for D (6 bases). The germline V gene encodes CDR1 SGHRS and CDR2 YFSETQ. This CDR3 has 14 amino acids. Trimming took 4 bases from V and 7 from J, leaving 18 bases between them. The CDR3 loop reads CASSPRDSLEEQYF. For the CDR3, the DNA is TGCGCCAGCAGCCCTCGGGACTCCTTGGAGGAGCAGTACTTC. Using reference TRBV5-1 and TRBJ2-7 for the parts outside the CDR3, the full variable domain is KAGVTQTPRYLIKTRGQQVTLSCSPISGHRSVSWYQQTPGQGLQFLFEYFSETQRNKGNFPGRFSGRQFSNSRSEMNVSTLELGDSALYLCASSPRDSLEEQYFGPGTRLTVT.

V and J are TRBV7-3 and TRBJ2-1; possibly TRBD1 or TRBD2 for D (5 bases each). CDR1 and CDR2 from the germline V gene are SGHTA and FQGTGA. The CDR3 is 16 residues long. Trimming removed 3 bases at V and 2 bases at J, with 14 bases between. CDR3 region: CASSFEGQTPYNEQFF. CDR3 nucleotide sequence: TGTGCCAGCAGCTTCGAGGGGCAAACCCCCTACAATGAGCAGTTCTTC.

This chain links TRBV11-2 with TRBJ2-7; D unclear. The germline V gene has CDR1 SGHAT and CDR2 FQNNGV. The CDR3 sequence is 13 residues long. The V end was cut by 2 bases, the J end by 3 bases, with 8 bases between. The CDR3 bases are TGTGCCAGCAGCTTAATACAGTTCTACGAGCAGTACTTC. As protein: CASSLIQFYEQYF.

V is TRBV27 and J is TRBJ2-1; 9 bases are a match to TRBD2. The germline V gene encodes CDR1 MNHEY and CDR2 SMNVEV (reference sequence). CDR3 length equals 14 residues. The J segment lost 5 bases and the V segment lost 4 bases, leaving 3 bases of the junction unmatched. The CDR3 protein is CASSSAGGDNEQFF. The CDR3 nucleotides are TGTGCCAGCAGTTCCGCGGGAGGGGACAATGAGCAGTTCTTC.